This T cell receptor beta chain came from a study of control samples from healthy donors and cancer patients. Measured with immunoSEQ multiplex PCR; TCRdb has only the in-frame clones, and not every one. The sample has about 61,000 clones, 90% seen once. The sample consisted of PBMCs. The receptor was derived from a man aged 60 to 69 with colorectal cancer.

Here the CDR3 DNA reads TGTGCCAGCAGTACGGACAGGGCTGTTGAAGCTTTCTTT. Translated: CASSTDRAVEAFF. This chain joins TRBV6-5 and TRBJ1-1; 8 bases are a match to TRBD1. The germline CDR1 and CDR2 sequences are MNHEY and SVGAGI. Trimming at V came to 5 bases and at J to 7 bases, leaving 6 bases not matched to a gene. The length of the CDR3 is 13 residues.